Below, 14 T cell receptor beta chains from the same sample are listed, as sequenced in a study of PD-1 blockade in classical Hodgkin lymphoma. Clones were sequenced by immunoSEQ multiplex PCR, and TCRdb holds only the in-frame ones, with some missing. The data hold some 15,000 clones, with approximately 88% observed a single time. Relapses following autologous stem cell transplantation were seen in all patients, with brentuximab vedotin exposure varying. Here the sequenced sample was peripheral blood mononuclear cells (PBMCs), taken before the second cycle of nivolumab. All receptors come from a human donor with classical Hodgkin lymphoma.

The genes are TRBV19 and TRBJ2-1; 8 bases agree with TRBD1. The CDR3 sequence is 15 residues long. With V trimmed by 5 bases and J by 0 bases, 3 bases remained unmatched. Germline CDR1 is LNHDA and CDR2 is SQIVND (reference sequence). CDR3 bases: TGTGCCAGTAGTGTGACAGGGGTCTCCTACAATGAGCAGTTCTTC. Translating gives CASSVTGVSYNEQFF.

The V call is TRBV5-5, the J call TRBJ2-3; D unclear. Germline V gives CDR1 SGHKS, CDR2 YYEKEE (reference sequence). The ends were cut back, 0 bases at V and 0 bases at J, with 5 bases in the middle. The CDR3 extends over 14 amino acids. CDR3 loop: CASSLVGSTDTQYF. CDR3 nucleotide sequence: TGTGCCAGCAGCTTGGTCGGTAGCACAGATACGCAGTATTTT.

The rearrangement joins TRBV7-9 to TRBJ1-1, with 9 bases identical to TRBD1. Germline CDR1 is SEHNR and CDR2 is FQNEAQ (reference sequence). This CDR3 region has 15 residues. Trimming cost V 5 bases and J 1 base; bases outside gene matches: 5. Here the CDR3 DNA reads TGTGCCAGCAGCCCCCGGGACAGGGAGAACACTGAAGCTTTCTTT. Translation gives CASSPRDRENTEAFF.

V usage is TRBV5-3 and J usage is TRBJ1-2; 11 nucleotides line up with TRBD1. TRBV5-3 is an ORF, and what it does is uncertain. V gave up 4 bases and J gave up 3 bases; unmatched junction bases: 11. CDR3 length equals 17 residues. Written as DNA, the CDR3 is TGTGCCAGAAGCGGGCCGGGACAGGGGGGCCCGGACTATGGCTACACCTTC. Translation gives CARSGPGQGGPDYGYTF.

V and J are TRBV7-3 and TRBJ2-2; either TRBD1 or TRBD2 may fit D (6 bases each). Germline V gene data show CDR1 as SGHTA and CDR2 as FQGTGA. The V end lost 4 bases, the J end lost 1 base, and 16 bases lay between the germline ends. The CDR3 extends over 17 amino acids. CDR3 residues: CASSSFGGPRNTGELFF. In DNA form, the CDR3 reads TGTGCCAGCAGCTCGTTCGGGGGCCCAAGGAACACCGGGGAGCTGTTTTTT.

This clone was seen only a few times. V usage is TRBV5-1 and J usage is TRBJ2-2, with D tentatively TRBD2 (5 bases). The V gene's germline CDR1 is SGHRS and CDR2 YFSETQ. This CDR3 comprises 16 residues. V shed 0 bases and J shed 5 bases, with 14 bases lying between them. The CDR3 DNA is TGCGCCAGCAGCTTGGGGTTAGGGAGATTAACCGGGGAGCTGTTTTTT. Protein: CASSLGLGRLTGELFF. Combining the CDR3 with reference TRBV5-1 and TRBJ2-2 gives the whole variable domain KAGVTQTPRYLIKTRGQQVTLSCSPISGHRSVSWYQQTPGQGLQFLFEYFSETQRNKGNFPGRFSGRQFSNSRSEMNVSTLELGDSALYLCASSLGLGRLTGELFFGEGSRLTVL.

The chain uses TRBV6-6 and TRBJ2-7, with 10 bases matching TRBD2. After removal of 10 bases from V and 5 bases from J, the junction contained 8 bases not matched to a gene. CDR3 length equals 13 residues. Germline CDR1 and CDR2: MNHNY and SVGAGI (reference sequence). The CDR3 here is CATVLAGENEQYF. The CDR3 coding sequence is TGTGCCACCGTGCTAGCGGGAGAGAACGAGCAGTACTTC.

The rearrangement links TRBV5-1 to TRBJ1-1; 7 bases are a match to TRBD1. J was trimmed by 6 bases and V by 3 bases; bases with no gene match: 5. Germline V gene data show CDR1 as SGHRS and CDR2 as YFSETQ. This CDR3 has 13 residues. Here the CDR3 reads CASSSDRVPEAFF. The CDR3, as DNA: TGCGCCAGCAGCTCCGACAGGGTCCCTGAAGCTTTCTTT.

V is TRBV18 and J is TRBJ2-7, with D possibly being TRBD1 or TRBD2 (7 bases each). This CDR3 has 15 residues. Germline loops: CDR1 KGHSH, CDR2 LQKENI. The V end was cut by 1 base, the J end by 2 bases, with 12 bases between. In DNA form, the CDR3 reads TGTGCCAGCTCACCACAGCCAGGGGGGGCCTACGAGCAGTACTTC. This translates into CASSPQPGGAYEQYF.

The V gene is TRBV6-5, the J gene TRBJ2-1, with D perhaps matching TRBD1 or TRBD2 (5 bases each). In germline, CDR1 is MNHEY, CDR2 SVGAGI. The CDR3 runs to 12 residues. V lost 9 bases and J 6 bases, leaving 12 bases between the germline ends. CDR3 coding DNA: TGTGCCAGGGGACGGAGGTCCAATGAGCAGTTCTTC. Translation gives CARGRRSNEQFF.

This chain links TRBV7-8 with TRBJ2-7; 9 bases match TRBD1. Trimming at V came to 3 bases and at J to 5 bases, leaving 2 bases not matched to a gene. The germline V gene has CDR1 SGHVS and CDR2 FQNEAQ. The CDR3 totals 13 residues. Here the CDR3 reads CASSFGTGNEQYF. For the CDR3, the DNA is TGTGCCAGCAGCTTCGGGACAGGGAACGAGCAGTACTTC.

The chain uses TRBV27 and TRBJ1-2; TRBD1 might be the D (6 bases). The germline V gene encodes CDR1 MNHEY and CDR2 SMNVEV (reference sequence). V was cut by 2 bases and J by 7 bases, with 14 bases left in between. There are 14 residues in the CDR3. As DNA, the CDR3 is TGTGCCAGCAGTTTAATCTGGGGGGCAAGTGGCTACACCTTC. It encodes CASSLIWGASGYTF.

By its share, this clone is medium-sized. The chain recombines TRBV5-1 with TRBJ1-2, with a possible D match to TRBD1 (5 bases). This CDR3 comprises 13 residues. The germline V and J ends were trimmed by 0 bases and 2 bases, with 5 bases remaining between them. Germline V gene lookup returns CDR1 SGHRS and CDR2 YFSETQ. As DNA, the CDR3 is TGCGCCAGCAGCTTGGACAGGAACTATGGCTACACCTTC. Encoded protein: CASSLDRNYGYTF.

The chain carries TRBV7-2 and TRBJ1-3; D possibly corresponds to TRBD1 (5 bases). CDR3 size: 14 residues. The V gene lost 4 bases and the J gene lost 4 bases, with 11 bases spanning the gap. Germline V gives CDR1 SGHTA, CDR2 FQGNSA. CDR3: CASSSGQTGNTIYF. The CDR3 DNA follows: TGTGCCAGCAGCTCCGGACAAACAGGAAACACCATATATTTT.